This entry lists 16 T cell receptor beta chains sequenced from one sample in a study of CD8 T cells in Susac syndrome. cDNA came from around 0.5 to 1 ug RNA primed by random hexamers. TCRdb used MiXCR to reprocess the immunoSEQ multiplex PCR reads, holding one entry per CDR3 protein. The data hold about 140,000 distinct CDR3 sequences, with approximately 95% observed a single time. What was sequenced was CD4+ T cells from PBMCs. Receptors originate from a human donor with Susac syndrome.

The chain employs TRBV29-1 and TRBJ1-2, with D perhaps matching TRBD1 (5 bases). Trimming shortened V by 7 bases and J by 4 bases, and 16 bases separated the two germline ends. CDR3 length: 13 amino acids. Germline assignment: CDR1 SQVTM and CDR2 ANQGSEA. For the CDR3, the DNA is TGCAGCGCCGAACGACAGACGTTCTATGGCTACACCTTC. This encodes CSAERQTFYGYTF.

There are a few counts of this clonotype. The gene calls are TRBV20-1 and TRBJ1-1; no firm D call. Trimming took 3 bases from V and 0 from J, leaving 2 bases between them. This CDR3 is built from 11 residues. The germline gives CDR1 DFQATT, CDR2 SNEGSKA (reference sequence). As DNA, the CDR3 is TGCAGTGCTAGGATGAACACTGAAGCTTTCTTT. Protein: CSARMNTEAFF.

The J gene is TRBJ2-7, the V gene TRBV7-6; 9 nucleotides match TRBD2. In germline, CDR1 is SGHVS, CDR2 FNYEAQ. Losses at the gene ends were 4 bases for V and 3 bases for J; bases not matched to a gene: 7. The CDR3 length is 15 residues. CDR3 in DNA: TGTGCCAGCAGCTCAAGTAGCGGGGGACTCTACGAGCAGTACTTC. It codes for CASSSSSGGLYEQYF.

The chain uses TRBV20-1 and TRBJ2-1, with TRBD2 matching 12 bases. The V gene's germline CDR1 is DFQATT and CDR2 SNEGSKA (reference sequence). The ends lost 4 bases at V and 7 bases at J; junction bases unmatched: 5. The CDR3 contains 14 residues. CDR3 sequence (DNA): TGCAGTGCTACCGGGACTAGCGGGCAGAATGAGCAGTTCTTC. Its protein is CSATGTSGQNEQFF.

V usage is TRBV3-1 and J usage is TRBJ2-1; a possible D gene is TRBD2 (6 bases). Germline CDR1 is LGHDT and CDR2 is YNNKEL (reference sequence). The CDR3 length is 13 residues. V lost 4 bases and J 6 bases, leaving 10 bases between the germline ends. The CDR3 DNA is TGTGCCAGCAGCCCGCGGAGGGCCAATGAGCAGTTCTTC. Protein sequence: CASSPRRANEQFF.

The V gene is TRBV28, the J gene TRBJ1-6, with 8 bases fitting TRBD1. With 7 bases clipped from V and 9 bases from J, the junction kept 11 bases outside the gene matches. The CDR3 spans 15 residues. Germline values: CDR1 MDHEN, CDR2 SYDVKM. The DNA of the CDR3 is TGTGCCAGCAACCCGTTGACAGGGGATGGTTCACCCCTCCACTTT. The encoded protein is CASNPLTGDGSPLHF. The entire variable domain, with the rest obtained from reference TRBV28 and TRBJ1-6, is as follows: DVKVTQSSRYLVKRTGEKVFLECVQDMDHENMFWYRQDPGLGLRLIYFSYDVKMKEKGDIPEGYSVSREKKERFSLILESASTNQTSMYLCASNPLTGDGSPLHFGNGTRLTVT.

The genes are TRBV11-2 and TRBJ2-5; 7 positions match TRBD2. The length of the CDR3 is 14 residues. CDR1 SGHAT and CDR2 FQNNGV come from the germline V gene. V lost 5 bases and J lost 2; bases outside the gene matches: 5. In nucleotides, the CDR3 is TGTGCCAGCAGCCCCTGGGGACTACAAGAGACCCAGTACTTC. As protein: CASSPWGLQETQYF.

The chain joins TRBV28 to TRBJ1-1; D gene unclear. Per the germline V gene, CDR1 is MDHEN and CDR2 is SYDVKM. V was cut by 6 bases and J by 0 bases, with 17 bases left in between. The CDR3 has 16 amino acids. Written as DNA, the CDR3 is TGTGCCAGCAGCTCTCCCCTAGCAGCCATGAACACTGAAGCTTTCTTT. Its protein is CASSSPLAAMNTEAFF.

V gene TRBV23-1 combines with J gene TRBJ2-5; 7 positions agree with TRBD1. TRBV23-1 is treated as an ORF (open reading frame) with a function not yet certain. The V segment lost 4 bases and the J segment 0 bases; nucleotides outside the gene matches: 11. The CDR3 covers 17 residues. In DNA, the CDR3 is TGCGCCAGCAGTCTTCCCGTCGGGACAGAGTACCAAGAGACCCAGTACTTC. Its protein product is CASSLPVGTEYQETQYF.

The gene calls are TRBV12-3 or TRBV12-4 and TRBJ2-7, with 8 bases that match TRBD1. The CDR3 covers 15 residues. V lost 5 bases and J lost 2; bases outside the gene matches: 8. The CDR3 nucleotides read TGTGCCAGCAGTACAAGACAGGGGTTCCCCTACGAGCAGTACTTC. Protein sequence: CASSTRQGFPYEQYF.

This clonotype came up once. The CDR3: CATSESGQGSYNEQFF. The CDR3 bases are TGTGCCACCAGTGAATCGGGACAGGGGAGCTACAATGAGCAGTTCTTC. This rearrangement joins TRBV24-1 to TRBJ2-1, with 10 bases identical to TRBD1. This CDR3 has 16 amino acids. Per germline, CDR1 KGHDR and CDR2 SFDVKD. V was clipped by 4 bases and J by 3 bases; unmatched bases: 5.

The chain carries TRBV9 and TRBJ2-2, with D hard to call. Trimming removed 0 bases at V and 0 bases at J, with 6 bases between. CDR3 length: 15 amino acids. The V gene's germline CDR1 is SGDLS and CDR2 YYNGEE. CDR3 DNA sequence: TGTGCCAGCAGCGTAGCTGGGGCGAACACCGGGGAGCTGTTTTTT. Translation: CASSVAGANTGELFF.

This chain connects TRBV27 to TRBJ2-3; either TRBD1 or TRBD2 may supply D (5 bases each). CDR3 size: 16 residues. CDR1 is MNHEY, CDR2 SMNVEV, per germline (reference sequence). Trimming shortened V by 4 bases and J by 4 bases, and 18 bases separated the two germline ends. Here the CDR3 reads CASSWGRARGADTQYF. The CDR3 bases are TGTGCCAGCAGTTGGGGCAGAGCACGGGGCGCAGATACGCAGTATTTT.

The V call is TRBV5-1, the J call TRBJ2-7, with TRBD2 matching over 9 bases. V dropped 5 bases and J dropped 4; count of bases not matched to a gene: 7. Per germline, CDR1 SGHRS and CDR2 YFSETQ. The CDR3 has 14 amino acids. The CDR3 sequence: CASRDLAGQYEQYF. CDR3 bases: TGCGCCAGCAGGGACCTAGCGGGGCAGTACGAGCAGTACTTC. The whole variable domain, filled in from reference TRBV5-1 and TRBJ2-7, reads KAGVTQTPRYLIKTRGQQVTLSCSPISGHRSVSWYQQTPGQGLQFLFEYFSETQRNKGNFPGRFSGRQFSNSRSEMNVSTLELGDSALYLCASRDLAGQYEQYFGPGTRLTVT.

The chain employs TRBV30 and TRBJ1-6, with D unresolved. V was shortened by 0 bases and J by 0 bases, with 18 bases between the two germline ends. The CDR3 spans 19 residues. The germline V gene encodes CDR1 GTSNPN and CDR2 SVGIG (reference sequence). The CDR3 DNA reads as TGTGCCTGGAGTGTATCCACAACGGGAGCCATCTCCTATAATTCACCCCTCCACTTT. It encodes CAWSVSTTGAISYNSPLHF.

The chain couples TRBV3-1 to TRBJ2-3; D not certain. CDR1 is LGHDT and CDR2 is YNNKEL in the germline V gene (reference sequence). Trimming left V 0 bases short and J 5 bases short, with 12 bases between. This CDR3 contains 15 residues. CDR3 region: CASSQELLGRDTQYF. The CDR3 DNA is TGTGCCAGCAGCCAAGAACTCCTGGGCCGAGATACGCAGTATTTT.